This paragraph reports one TCR beta chain. TCRdb independently ran MiXCR on the 5' RACE reads; one entry per CDR3 protein. The table lists about 60,000 distinct CDR3 sequences, around 15% of them singletons. The CDR3 sequence is 13 residues long. V shed 0 bases and J shed 1 base, with 3 bases lying between them. The V gene's germline CDR1 is LGHNT and CDR2 FRNRAP. This record belongs to a study of T cells of healthy individuals. The rearrangement links TRBV12-5 to TRBJ1-1; no clear D gene. This clonotype was sampled from a human donor in good health. The CDR3 DNA reads as TGTGCTAGTGGTTTGGTGACGAACACTGAAGCTTTCTTT. It yields the protein CASGLVTNTEAFF.